Shown below are 20 T cell receptor beta chains from a single sample sequenced in a study of T cells in Graves' hyperthyroidism and ophthalmopathy. RNA transcripts gave rise to amplified TCR beta CDR3 regions. In the first-round RT-PCR of the TCR CDR3, the HTBI primer set was used. TCRdb analysed the multiplex PCR reads with MiXCR anew, one entry per CDR3 protein. This table has around 690,000 distinct CDR3 sequences, approximately 15% appearing once. The specimen was blood. The receptors were sampled from a middle-aged man with Graves' hyperthyroidism.

This clonotype has just a few counts. V is TRBV6-5 and J is TRBJ1-6; unclear D gene. This CDR3 contains 15 residues. V was clipped by 0 bases and J by 8 bases, with 11 bases between them. Germline CDR1 and CDR2: MNHEY and SVGAGI. CDR3 bases: TGTGCCAGCAGTTACTCGTCGCACTCGTATTCACCCCTCCACTTT. This translates into CASSYSSHSYSPLHF.

This clonotype was detected a few times. This chain uses TRBV18 with TRBJ1-5, with D hard to call. Germline CDR1 and CDR2: KGHSH and LQKENI. The CDR3 consists of 16 residues. V lost 1 base, J lost 4 bases, and 14 bases lay in between. Written as DNA, the CDR3 is TGTGCCAGCTCACCACGGGTACAGCCCAAAAATCAGCCCCAGCATTTT. Translated: CASSPRVQPKNQPQHF.

This clonotype was detected ten times or more. The DNA of the CDR3 is TGTGCCAGCAGTGCAGAGGGTGTCTATGGCTACACCTTC. Its translation: CASSAEGVYGYTF. The V gene is TRBV2, the J gene TRBJ1-2; no definite D call. The germline CDR1 and CDR2 sequences are SNHLY and FYNNEI. This CDR3 comprises 13 residues. Trimming took off 4 bases at V and 4 bases at J, with 10 bases between the two ends.

In this sample, this clonotype turned up a few times. The chain is built from TRBV7-2 and TRBJ2-3; D might be TRBD1 (6 bases). This CDR3 is 14 amino acids long. V lost 3 bases to trimming and J lost 2 bases, with 9 bases between them. Germline values: CDR1 SGHTA, CDR2 FQGNSA. The CDR3 loop reads CASSLDRPTDTQYF. The CDR3 DNA follows: TGTGCCAGCAGCTTGGACAGACCCACAGATACGCAGTATTTT.

This clonotype was seen many times. The gene calls are TRBV28 and TRBJ1-5; possible D gene TRBD1, 5 bases. The V gene lost 7 bases and the J gene lost 6 bases, with 13 bases spanning the gap. Looked up from germline, CDR1 is MDHEN and CDR2 is SYDVKM. The CDR3 has 13 residues. The CDR3 nucleotides are TGTGCCAGCACCGGGGGGGAAGGTCAGCCCCAGCATTTT. Translated: CASTGGEGQPQHF.

V gene TRBV6-6 combines with J gene TRBJ1-3, with D possibly TRBD1 on 6 matching bases. Per germline, CDR1 MNHNY and CDR2 SVGAGI (reference sequence). The CDR3 has 14 residues. V was shortened by 1 base and J by 4 bases, with 8 bases between the two germline ends. CDR3 nucleotides: TGTGCCAGCAGTTACTTGCAGGGGGGAAACACCATATATTTT. Translated, it gives CASSYLQGGNTIYF.

CDR3 residues: CATSGSASGQEGTRTDTQYF. In DNA form, the CDR3 reads TGTGCCACCAGCGGATCCGCTAGTGGACAAGAGGGGACTCGCACAGATACGCAGTATTTT. This chain links TRBV24-1 with TRBJ2-3; D might be TRBD2 (6 bases). Germline V lookup: CDR1 KGHDR, CDR2 SFDVKD. CDR3 length: 20 residues. With 7 bases removed from V and 1 base from J, the gap between germline ends came to 29 bases.

This clonotype was observed at least ten times. CDR3 region: CASSPRGHGELFF. The CDR3 bases are TGTGCCAGCAGCCCCAGGGGTCACGGGGAGCTGTTTTTT. The rearrangement uses TRBV7-2 and TRBJ2-2; D is perhaps TRBD1 (6 bases). V was shortened by 5 bases and J by 7 bases, with 11 bases between the two germline ends. The CDR3 length is 13 residues. Germline loops: CDR1 SGHTA, CDR2 FQGNSA.

This clonotype was counted a few times. The CDR3 loop is CAISEKGSGNEQFF. CDR3 nucleotide sequence: TGTGCCATCAGTGAGAAGGGGTCGGGGAATGAGCAGTTCTTC. V is TRBV10-3 and J is TRBJ2-1; the D call may be TRBD1 or TRBD2 (5 bases each). Trimming removed 2 bases from V and 7 bases from J, with 12 bases in between. The CDR3 totals 14 residues. CDR1 and CDR2 (germline): ENHRY, SYGVKD.

This chain links TRBV11-1 with TRBJ2-7; D possibly matches TRBD1 or TRBD2 (5 bases each). The CDR3 runs 19 residues. Deletions cut 1 base from V and 3 bases from J, with 25 bases between. In germline, CDR1 is SGHAT, CDR2 FQDESV (reference sequence). For the CDR3, the DNA is TGTGCCAGCAGCTTAGTAGTAGCCGGGACCACAATGGGGATCTACGAGCAGTACTTC. Its translation: CASSLVVAGTTMGIYEQYF.

The rearrangement joins TRBV5-6 to TRBJ2-3; tentatively, D is TRBD1 or TRBD2 (5 bases each). Germline V gene data show CDR1 as SGHDT and CDR2 as YYEEEE. The CDR3 totals 12 residues. The V end was cut by 1 base, the J end by 13 bases, with 13 bases between. CDR3 region: CASSLKRGWEYF. The CDR3 coding sequence is TGTGCCAGCAGCTTGAAGAGGGGCTGGGAGTATTTT.

Ten or more counts support this clonotype. The chain combines TRBV7-9 with TRBJ2-7; possibly TRBD1 for D (6 bases). V gave up 1 base and J gave up 5 bases, with 15 bases separating them. The germline V gene has CDR1 SEHNR and CDR2 FQNEAQ (reference sequence). The length of the CDR3 is 15 residues. The CDR3 bases are TGTGCCAGCAGCTTAGGAGGCAGGGGATTCCACGAGCAGTACTTC. As protein: CASSLGGRGFHEQYF. Together with reference TRBV7-9 and TRBJ2-7, the CDR3 gives the full variable domain: DTGVSQNPRHKITKRGQNVTFRCDPISEHNRLYWYRQTLGQGPEFLTYFQNEAQLEKSRLLSDRFSAERPKGSFSTLEIQRTEQGDSAMYLCASSLGGRGFHEQYFGPGTRLTVT.

This clonotype was picked up many times. The rearrangement links TRBV6-1 to TRBJ2-7, with 9 bases fitting TRBD1. Looked up from germline, CDR1 is MNHNS and CDR2 is SASEGT. This CDR3 is built from 16 residues. V dropped 2 bases and J dropped 2; count of bases not matched to a gene: 7. The DNA of the CDR3 is TGTGCCAGCAGTGAACCCGGGACAGGGACGCCCTACGAGCAGTACTTC. Translated: CASSEPGTGTPYEQYF.

The rearrangement joins TRBV7-9 to TRBJ2-7; 10 positions match TRBD1. This CDR3 is 15 amino acids long. Germline V gives CDR1 SEHNR, CDR2 FQNEAQ (reference sequence). The junction had 7 bases not matched to a gene; V was cut back by 5 bases and J by 3 bases. In DNA form, the CDR3 reads TGTGCCAGCAGCCTGGACCGGGACAGGGGCTACGAGCAGTACTTC. Translation gives CASSLDRDRGYEQYF. Looking up the rest from reference TRBV7-9 and TRBJ2-7 gives the full variable domain: DTGVSQNPRHKITKRGQNVTFRCDPISEHNRLYWYRQTLGQGPEFLTYFQNEAQLEKSRLLSDRFSAERPKGSFSTLEIQRTEQGDSAMYLCASSLDRDRGYEQYFGPGTRLTVT.

This clonotype appeared many times. J is TRBJ2-1 and V is TRBV27, with 7 bases lining up with TRBD2. The CDR3 has 12 amino acids. After removal of 6 bases from V and 10 bases from J, the junction contained 6 bases not matched to a gene. CDR1 is MNHEY and CDR2 is SMNVEV in the germline V gene (reference sequence). CDR3 nucleotides: TGTGCCAGCAGAGATCCGGGACTAGAGCAGTTCTTC. This gives the protein CASRDPGLEQFF.

Remarks on this clonotype: A read error may account for a junction end that differs from germline. This chain uses TRBV4-1 with TRBJ1-6; TRBD1 aligns across 7 bases. The CDR3 has 20 amino acids. Per germline, CDR1 MGHRA and CDR2 YSYEKL. For the CDR3, the DNA is TGTGCCAGCAGCCAAGATTTCGGGGACAGCGAGAGCTCCTATAATTCACCCCTCCACTTT. This translates into CASSQDFGDSESSYNSPLHF.

In its sample, this clonotype was seen many times. The chain has TRBV20-1 and TRBJ1-6; no reliable D call. CDR3 length: 12 residues. Germline V gives CDR1 DFQATT, CDR2 SNEGSKA (reference sequence). The V gene lost 3 bases and the J gene lost 9 bases, with 9 bases spanning the gap. The DNA of the CDR3 is TGCAGTGCTAGGGAACTTAGTTCACCCCTCCACTTT. Its translation is CSARELSSPLHF.

The V gene is TRBV28, the J gene TRBJ2-1; 7 nucleotides line up with TRBD2. Per the germline V gene, CDR1 is MDHEN and CDR2 is SYDVKM. This CDR3 region has 13 residues. V lost 2 bases, J lost 8 bases, and 3 bases stayed unmatched. In DNA, the CDR3 is TGTGCCAGCAGTTTAGCGGGAGCGGATGAGCAGTTCTTC. It specifies CASSLAGADEQFF.

This clonotype was observed a handful of times. The V call is TRBV24-1, the J call TRBJ1-1, with D unresolved. The V gene lost 4 bases and the J gene lost 3 bases, with 8 bases spanning the gap. The CDR3 is 13 amino acids. The germline V gene has CDR1 KGHDR and CDR2 SFDVKD. CDR3 DNA: TGTGCCACCAGTGACCGAGTGGACACTGAAGCTTTCTTT. Translated: CATSDRVDTEAFF.

This clonotype was seen more than once but under ten times. The chain links TRBV27 to TRBJ2-7; D unresolved. V lost 8 bases to trimming and J lost 3 bases, with 5 bases between them. This CDR3 is built from 10 residues. The germline V gene has CDR1 MNHEY and CDR2 SMNVEV (reference sequence). The CDR3: CASGFYEQYF. The CDR3 nucleotides read TGTGCCAGCGGCTTCTACGAGCAGTACTTC.